The T cell receptor (beta chain) under discussion was sequenced for a study of cytomegalovirus exposure and HLA in healthy donors. V lost 6 bases and J 0 bases, leaving 15 bases between the germline ends. Germline-derived CDR1 and CDR2 are MNHEY and SMNVEV (reference sequence). This CDR3 contains 15 residues. The primer mix had 60 Vbeta and 13 Jbeta primers. TCRdb's table, derived via immunoSEQ multiplex PCR, lists solely in-frame clones and lacks some. The sample has more than 100,000 clones, roughly 80% seen once; the top ten hold 2.5% to 3.5%. The sample comprised PBMCs. The sequence derives from a woman aged 25-40 years in good health and CMV-seropositive. The chain recombines TRBV27 with TRBJ2-7, with D possibly TRBD1 on 6 matching bases. The CDR3 is CASSITGTNSYEQYF. The DNA of the CDR3 is TGTGCCAGCAGCATTACCGGGACAAACTCCTACGAGCAGTACTTC.